The 3 T cell receptor beta chains given below trace back to one sample, sequenced in a study of CD8+ T cells in alopecia areata. In each case, RNA was isolated and then reverse transcribed into cDNA as the sequencing template. Clones were read by immunoSEQ multiplex PCR, and TCRdb kept only the in-frame ones, dropping some. The sample includes hundreds of thousands of clones, around three fifths of them seen just once. Sequenced here: CD4+ T cells sorted from blood, sampled at week 0. These TCRs come from a human donor with alopecia areata.

This chain links TRBV6-1 with TRBJ2-4; D gene unclear. Trimming left V 2 bases short and J 7 bases short, with 9 bases between. The CDR3 covers 13 residues. In germline, CDR1 is MNHNS, CDR2 SASEGT. The CDR3: CASSETPLNIQYF. DNA of the CDR3: TGTGCCAGCAGTGAAACCCCTTTGAACATTCAGTACTTC.

The chain recombines TRBV7-9 with TRBJ1-2; D may be TRBD1 (5 bases). Deletions cut 5 bases from V and 4 bases from J, with 14 bases between. The CDR3 runs to 14 residues. Germline loops: CDR1 SEHNR, CDR2 FQNEAQ (reference sequence). The CDR3 loop is CASSQGGGLYGYTF. The CDR3 nucleotides read TGTGCCAGCAGCCAAGGTGGGGGTCTCTATGGCTACACCTTC.

This clone was seen a handful of times. V gene TRBV5-6 combines with J gene TRBJ2-1; 7 bases agree with TRBD1. V shed 1 base and J 8 bases; nucleotides not matched to a gene: 15. This CDR3 is 17 amino acids long. In germline, CDR1 is SGHDT, CDR2 YYEEEE. The CDR3 reads CASSLFRGQEVSDEQFF. CDR3 nucleotides: TGTGCCAGCAGCTTGTTCCGAGGACAGGAGGTTTCTGATGAGCAGTTCTTC.